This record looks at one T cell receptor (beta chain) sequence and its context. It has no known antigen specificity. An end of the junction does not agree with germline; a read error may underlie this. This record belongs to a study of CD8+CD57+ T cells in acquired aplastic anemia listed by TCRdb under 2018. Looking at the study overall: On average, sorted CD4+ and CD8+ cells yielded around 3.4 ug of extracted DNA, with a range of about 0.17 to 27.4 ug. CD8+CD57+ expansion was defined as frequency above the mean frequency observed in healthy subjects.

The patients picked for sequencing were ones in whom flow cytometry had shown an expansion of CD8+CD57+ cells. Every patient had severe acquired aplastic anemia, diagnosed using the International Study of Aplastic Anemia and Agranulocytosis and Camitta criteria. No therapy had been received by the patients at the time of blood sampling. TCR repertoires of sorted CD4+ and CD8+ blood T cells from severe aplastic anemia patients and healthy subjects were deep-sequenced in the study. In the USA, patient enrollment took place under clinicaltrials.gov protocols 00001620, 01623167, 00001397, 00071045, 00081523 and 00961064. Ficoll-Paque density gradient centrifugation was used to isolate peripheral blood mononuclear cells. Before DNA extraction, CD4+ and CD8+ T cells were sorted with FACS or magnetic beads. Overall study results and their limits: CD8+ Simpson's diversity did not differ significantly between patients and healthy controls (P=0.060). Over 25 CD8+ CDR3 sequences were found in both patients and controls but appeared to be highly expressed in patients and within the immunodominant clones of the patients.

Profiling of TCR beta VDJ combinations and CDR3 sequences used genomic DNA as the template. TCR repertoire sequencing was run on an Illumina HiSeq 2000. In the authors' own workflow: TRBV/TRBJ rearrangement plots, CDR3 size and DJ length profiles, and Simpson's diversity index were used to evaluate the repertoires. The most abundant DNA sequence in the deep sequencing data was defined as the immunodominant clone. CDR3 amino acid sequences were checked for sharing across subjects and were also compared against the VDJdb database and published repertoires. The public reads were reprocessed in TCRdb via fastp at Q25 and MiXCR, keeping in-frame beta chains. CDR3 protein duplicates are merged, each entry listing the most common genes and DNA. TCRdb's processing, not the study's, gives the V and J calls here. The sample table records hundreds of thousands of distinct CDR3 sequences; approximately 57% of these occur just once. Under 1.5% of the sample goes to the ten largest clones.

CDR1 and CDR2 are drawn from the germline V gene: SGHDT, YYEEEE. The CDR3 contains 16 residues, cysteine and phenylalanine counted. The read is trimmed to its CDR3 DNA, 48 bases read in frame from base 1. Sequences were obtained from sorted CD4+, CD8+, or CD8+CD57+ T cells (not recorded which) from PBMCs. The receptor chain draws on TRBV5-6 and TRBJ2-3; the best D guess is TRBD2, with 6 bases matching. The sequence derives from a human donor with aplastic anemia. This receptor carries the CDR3 CASSLRIVPSADTRYF. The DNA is TGTGCCAGCAGCTTGCGTATTGTCCCTAGCGCAGATACGCGGTATTTT.